One and the same sample provided the 5 T cell receptor beta chains below, sequenced in a study of blood T cell repertoires in COVID-19. Generated by immunoSEQ multiplex PCR, the TCRdb table keeps only in-frame clones and is missing some. The sample carries some 240,000 clones, more than 75% recorded once. The specimen was peripheral blood. These receptors all stem from a woman in her 70s with COVID-19, enrolled during active disease.

This sequence joins TRBV5-1 and TRBJ2-7; D gene uncertain. This CDR3 contains 14 residues. The germline V gene encodes CDR1 SGHRS and CDR2 YFSETQ. The V end lost 0 bases, the J end lost 2 bases, and 9 bases lay between the germline ends. The CDR3 DNA sequence: TGCGCCAGCAGCTTGGAGAGGTACACCTACGAGCAGTACTTC. Its translation is CASSLERYTYEQYF. The full variable domain, in which reference TRBV5-1 and TRBJ2-7 provide the parts outside the CDR3, is KAGVTQTPRYLIKTRGQQVTLSCSPISGHRSVSWYQQTPGQGLQFLFEYFSETQRNKGNFPGRFSGRQFSNSRSEMNVSTLELGDSALYLCASSLERYTYEQYFGPGTRLTVT.

The V call is TRBV11-3, the J call TRBJ1-1; D unresolved. CDR1 is SGHNT and CDR2 is YENEEA in the germline V gene. The CDR3 contains 13 residues. V gave up 8 bases and J gave up 3 bases, with 13 bases separating them. The CDR3 is CASSGGDDTEAFF. The CDR3 DNA sequence: TGTGCCAGCTCCGGAGGAGATGACACTGAAGCTTTCTTT. The variable domain in full, with the rest retrieved from reference TRBV11-3 and TRBJ1-1, is EAGVVQSPRYKIIEKKQPVAFWCNPISGHNTLYWYLQNLGQGPELLIRYENEEAVDDSQLPKDRFSAERLKGVDSTLKIQPAELGDSAVYLCASSGGDDTEAFFGQGTRLTVV.

A few counts support this clone. The chain employs TRBV19 and TRBJ1-1, with TRBD1 as a possible D gene (5 bases). The CDR3 is made up of 12 amino acids. Germline V gives CDR1 LNHDA, CDR2 SQIVND (reference sequence). Trimming took 7 bases from V and 2 from J, leaving 8 bases between them. CDR3 protein: CASKDSNTEAFF. CDR3 DNA sequence: TGTGCCAGTAAAGACAGCAACACTGAAGCTTTCTTT. The whole variable domain, remainder taken from reference TRBV19 and TRBJ1-1, is DGGITQSPKYLFRKEGQNVTLSCEQNLNHDAMYWYRQDPGQGLRLIYYSQIVNDFQKGDIAEGYSVSREKKESFPLTVTSAQKNPTAFYLCASKDSNTEAFFGQGTRLTVV.

This chain joins TRBV4-3 and TRBJ2-3; tentatively, D is TRBD1 (5 bases). The CDR3 runs to 14 residues. Trimming took 0 bases from V and 4 from J, leaving 8 bases between them. The V gene's germline CDR1 is LGHNA and CDR2 YSLEER. DNA for the CDR3: TGCGCCAGCAGCCAAGATTCCAGGGCAGATACGCAGTATTTT. It is translated as CASSQDSRADTQYF.

The genes are TRBV5-4 and TRBJ1-6, with TRBD1 matching over 9 bases. The CDR3 runs 16 residues. V lost 3 bases and J lost 4; bases outside the gene matches: 5. CDR1 is SGHNT, CDR2 YYREEE, per germline (reference sequence). The CDR3 loop is CASSSGDRGYNSPLHF. CDR3 nucleotide sequence: TGTGCCAGCAGCTCTGGAGACAGGGGGTATAATTCACCCCTCCACTTT. The full variable domain, its missing parts supplied by reference TRBV5-4 and TRBJ1-6, is ETGVTQSPTHLIKTRGQQVTLRCSSQSGHNTVSWYQQALGQGPQFIFQYYREEENGRGNFPPRFSGLQFPNYSSELNVNALELDDSALYLCASSSGDRGYNSPLHFGNGTRLTVT.